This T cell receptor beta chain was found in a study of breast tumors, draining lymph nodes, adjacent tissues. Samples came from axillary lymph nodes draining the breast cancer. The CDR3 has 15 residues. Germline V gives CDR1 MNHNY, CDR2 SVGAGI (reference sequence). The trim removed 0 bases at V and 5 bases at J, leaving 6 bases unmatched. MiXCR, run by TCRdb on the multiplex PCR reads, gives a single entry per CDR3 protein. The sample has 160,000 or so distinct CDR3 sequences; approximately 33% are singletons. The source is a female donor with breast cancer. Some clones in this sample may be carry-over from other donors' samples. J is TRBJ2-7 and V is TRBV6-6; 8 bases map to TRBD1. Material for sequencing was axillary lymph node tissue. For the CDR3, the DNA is TGTGCCAGCAGTTACTCGGACAGGGTCGTCAACGAGCAGTACTTC. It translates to CASSYSDRVVNEQYF.